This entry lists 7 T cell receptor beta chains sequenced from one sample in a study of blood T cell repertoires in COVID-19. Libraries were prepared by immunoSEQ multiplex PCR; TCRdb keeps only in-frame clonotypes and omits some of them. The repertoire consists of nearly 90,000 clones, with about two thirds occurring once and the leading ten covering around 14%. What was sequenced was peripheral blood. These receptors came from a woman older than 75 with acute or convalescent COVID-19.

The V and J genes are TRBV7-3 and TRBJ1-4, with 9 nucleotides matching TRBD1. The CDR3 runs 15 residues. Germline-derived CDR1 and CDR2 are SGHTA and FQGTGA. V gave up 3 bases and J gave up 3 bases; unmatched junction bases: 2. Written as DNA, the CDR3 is TGTGCCAGCAGCTTGGGACAGGGTGCTAATGAAAAACTGTTTTTT. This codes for CASSLGQGANEKLFF.

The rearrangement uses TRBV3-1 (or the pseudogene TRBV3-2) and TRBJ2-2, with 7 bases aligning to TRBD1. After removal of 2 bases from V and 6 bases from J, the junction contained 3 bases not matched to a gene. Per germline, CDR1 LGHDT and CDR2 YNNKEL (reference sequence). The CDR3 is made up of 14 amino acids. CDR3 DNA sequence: TGTGCCAGCAGCCAAAACCAGGGGGCCGGGGAGCTGTTTTTT. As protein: CASSQNQGAGELFF.

CDR3 region: CASSGEESPLHF. CDR3 coding DNA: TGTGCCAGCAGCGGGGAGGAATCACCCCTCCACTTT. The J gene is TRBJ1-6, the V gene TRBV6-6, with unresolved D. From germline, CDR1 is MNHNY and CDR2 SVGAGI (reference sequence). Trimming stripped 6 bases from V and 10 bases from J, with 10 bases between. This CDR3 region has 12 residues.

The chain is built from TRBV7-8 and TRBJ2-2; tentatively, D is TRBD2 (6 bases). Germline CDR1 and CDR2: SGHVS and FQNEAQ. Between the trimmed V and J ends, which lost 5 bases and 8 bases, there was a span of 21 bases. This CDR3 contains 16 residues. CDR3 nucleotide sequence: TGTGCCAGCAGCCCGAGGCCTAGCGCGCTTGCTGGGGAGCTGTTTTTT. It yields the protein CASSPRPSALAGELFF.

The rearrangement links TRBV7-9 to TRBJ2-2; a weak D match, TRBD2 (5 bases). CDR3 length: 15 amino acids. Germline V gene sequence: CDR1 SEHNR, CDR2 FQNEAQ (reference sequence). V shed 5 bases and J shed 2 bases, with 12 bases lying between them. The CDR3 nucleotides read TGTGCCAGCAGCCACGGGAACCAAAACACCGGGGAGCTGTTTTTT. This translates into CASSHGNQNTGELFF.

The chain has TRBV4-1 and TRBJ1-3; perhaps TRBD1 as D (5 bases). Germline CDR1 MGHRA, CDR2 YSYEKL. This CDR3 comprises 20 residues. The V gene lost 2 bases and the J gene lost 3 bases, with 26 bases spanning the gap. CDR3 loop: CASSQLWVGGPTGRGNTIYF. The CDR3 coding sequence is TGCGCCAGCAGCCAACTCTGGGTGGGGGGTCCCACAGGCCGTGGAAACACCATATATTTT.

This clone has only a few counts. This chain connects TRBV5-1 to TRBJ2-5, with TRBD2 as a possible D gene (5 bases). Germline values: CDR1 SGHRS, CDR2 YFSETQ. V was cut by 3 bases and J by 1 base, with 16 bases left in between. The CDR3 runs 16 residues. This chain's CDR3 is CASSSLGGPFQETQYF. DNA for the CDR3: TGCGCCAGCAGCTCCCTCGGAGGCCCCTTCCAAGAGACCCAGTACTTC.